This T cell receptor beta chain emerged from a study of blood T cell repertoires in COVID-19. Background on the study: Sample material is recorded as cDNA or gDNA derived from T cells, B-cell-depleted T cells, or PBMCs.

The protocol was immunoSEQ multiplex PCR, while the TCRdb copy is restricted to in-frame clones and leaves out a portion. The sample contains some 300,000 clones, just under 90% of which appear only once. The germline V gene has CDR1 SQVTM and CDR2 ANQGSEA. The CDR3 spans 14 residues. V lost 4 bases and J lost 3, with 16 bases in between. This clone was picked up one time. The TCR originated in a woman in her fifties or sixties who had been exposed to COVID-19. The sample was PBMCs or T cells enriched from blood (not recorded which). This chain connects TRBV29-1 to TRBJ2-7, with D perhaps matching TRBD2 (5 bases). The CDR3 DNA follows: TGCAGCGTTGTTAGGGTGGCCGGGATCTACGAGCAGTACTTC. Translated, it gives CSVVRVAGIYEQYF.